Sequencing of this T cell receptor beta chain was carried out in a study of T cell changes during pregnancy in multiple sclerosis. Notes on this clone: The sample has other DNA sequences that encode this CDR3 too.

Germline trimming cut 3 bases from V and 5 bases from J; bases unmatched to any gene: 8. CDR1 is LGHNA and CDR2 is YNFKEQ in the germline V gene. The CDR3 runs 17 residues. Produced via immunoSEQ multiplex PCR; TCRdb's table is partial and in-frame only. The sample lists about 97,000 clones; about 91% were seen once. This rearrangement joins TRBV4-2 to TRBJ2-5; TRBD2 aligns across 14 bases. The TCR sequence derives from a female donor with multiple sclerosis, enrolled in a pregnancy study. The sequenced sample was peripheral blood, obtained in the second trimester of pregnancy. CDR3 residues: CASSQGLAGAGGETQYF. The CDR3 DNA is TGTGCCAGCAGCCAGGGACTAGCGGGAGCGGGAGGTGAGACCCAGTACTTC.